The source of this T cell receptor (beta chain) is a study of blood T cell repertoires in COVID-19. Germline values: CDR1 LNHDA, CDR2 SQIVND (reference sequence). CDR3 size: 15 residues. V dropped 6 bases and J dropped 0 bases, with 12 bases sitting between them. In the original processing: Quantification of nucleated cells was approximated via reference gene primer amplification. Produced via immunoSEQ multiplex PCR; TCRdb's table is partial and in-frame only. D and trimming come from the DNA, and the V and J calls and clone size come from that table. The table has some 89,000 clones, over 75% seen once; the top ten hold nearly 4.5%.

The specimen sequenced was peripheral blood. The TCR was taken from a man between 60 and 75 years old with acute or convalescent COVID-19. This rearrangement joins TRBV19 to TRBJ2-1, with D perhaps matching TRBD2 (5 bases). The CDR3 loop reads CASRGMGSSYNEQFF. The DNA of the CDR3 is TGTGCCAGTAGGGGGATGGGGAGCTCCTACAATGAGCAGTTCTTC.